The TCR beta chain under discussion was sequenced for a study of blood T cell repertoires in COVID-19. V gave up 0 bases and J gave up 12 bases, with 10 bases separating them. CDR3 length: 12 residues. Germline assignment: CDR1 SGHDT and CDR2 YYEEEE. The table came from immunoSEQ multiplex PCR; TCRdb's copy has only in-frame clones and leaves some out. The top ten clones hold 6.7% of a sample with about 87,000 clones, 90% of them seen once. The rearrangement links TRBV5-6 to TRBJ2-1; D call uncertain. The sequenced sample was peripheral blood. This receptor was identified in a young man with COVID-19, enrolled during active disease. The CDR3 loop reads CASSLGQSAQFF. In DNA, the CDR3 is TGTGCCAGCAGCTTGGGGCAGAGCGCGCAGTTCTTC.